The entry below describes one T cell receptor (beta chain). Original data processing: Amplification with reference gene primers provided the estimates of nucleated cell counts. Sequenced by immunoSEQ multiplex PCR; TCRdb stores in-frame clones only, minus some. Clone size and V and J calls were adopted from that table, with D and trimming inferred from the DNA. The data show approximately 180,000 clones, around 82% seen once. The data are from a study of blood T cell repertoires in COVID-19. Overall study: Sites in the United States, Italy and Spain provided acute and convalescent COVID-19 samples. PBMCs, B-cell-depleted T cells, or T cells provided the cDNA or gDNA that made up the material.

This receptor was obtained from a woman of 80 years or more with acute or convalescent COVID-19. Sequencing was done on a sample of peripheral blood.

CDR3 nucleotides: TGTGCCAGCAGTTACGGGGCAGCAACTAATGAAAAACTGTTTTTT. Encoded protein: CASSYGAATNEKLFF. The chain is built from TRBV6-5 and TRBJ1-4; a possible D gene is TRBD1 (5 bases). Trimming removed 2 bases at V and 0 bases at J, with 7 bases between. The CDR3 consists of 15 residues. Germline loops: CDR1 MNHEY, CDR2 SVGAGI.